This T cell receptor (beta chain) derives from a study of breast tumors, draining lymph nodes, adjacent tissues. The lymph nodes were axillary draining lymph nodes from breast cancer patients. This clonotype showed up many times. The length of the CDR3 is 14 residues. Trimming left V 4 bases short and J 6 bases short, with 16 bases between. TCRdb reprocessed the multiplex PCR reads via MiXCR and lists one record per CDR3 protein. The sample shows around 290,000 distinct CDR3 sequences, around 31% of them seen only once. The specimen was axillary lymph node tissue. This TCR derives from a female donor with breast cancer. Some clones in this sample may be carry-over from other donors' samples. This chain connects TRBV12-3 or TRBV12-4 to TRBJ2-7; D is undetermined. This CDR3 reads CASSSELRSSEQYF. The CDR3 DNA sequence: TGTGCCAGCAGTTCGGAACTACGGTCTTCCGAGCAGTACTTC.